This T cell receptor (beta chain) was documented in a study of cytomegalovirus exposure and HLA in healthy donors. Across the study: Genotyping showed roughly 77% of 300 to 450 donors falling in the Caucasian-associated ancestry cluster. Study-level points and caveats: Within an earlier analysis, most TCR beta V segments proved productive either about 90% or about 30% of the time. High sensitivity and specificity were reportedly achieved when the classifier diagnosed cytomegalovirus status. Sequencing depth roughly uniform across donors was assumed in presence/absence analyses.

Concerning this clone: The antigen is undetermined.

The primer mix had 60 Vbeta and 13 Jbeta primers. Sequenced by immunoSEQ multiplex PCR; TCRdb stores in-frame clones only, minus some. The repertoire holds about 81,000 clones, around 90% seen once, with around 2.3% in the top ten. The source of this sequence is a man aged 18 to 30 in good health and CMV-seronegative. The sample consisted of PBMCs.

CDR3 DNA: TGTGCCACCAACAGCGATCGACCCCTCGGGAAGGCGAGGGAGCTGTTTTTT. Protein product: CATNSDRPLGKARELFF. The chain links TRBV15 to TRBJ2-2, with D possibly TRBD2 on 5 matching bases. This CDR3 region has 17 residues. Germline V gene lookup returns CDR1 LNHNV and CDR2 YYDKDF (reference sequence). Trimming removed 7 bases from V and 9 bases from J, with 27 bases in between.